This T cell receptor (beta chain) stems from a study of PD-L1 blockade in urothelial cancer. Study in general: T cells were recovered from blood samples at a median of 141,255. Study results and limitations: Tumor-associated clones in the blood of durable-benefit patients grew more at 3 weeks.

The table came from immunoSEQ multiplex PCR; TCRdb's copy has only in-frame clones and leaves some out. The repertoire has 55,000 to 70,000 clones, 86% of them found once; the top ten carry roughly 2.9%. This clone was counted once. Its specificity is unknown. V dropped 4 bases and J dropped 5 bases, with 19 bases sitting between them. Germline values: CDR1 SGDLS, CDR2 YYNGEE. CDR3 length: 15 amino acids. The rearrangement links TRBV9 to TRBJ2-7, with D possibly TRBD2 on 5 matching bases. The sequencing here drew on PBMCs, taken around atezolizumab (anti-PD-L1) treatment. The receptor's source is a middle-aged man with urothelial cancer. CDR3: CASSPTGLIGDEQYF. CDR3 nucleotides: TGTGCCAGCAGCCCCACCGGACTGATCGGGGACGAGCAGTACTTC. Looking up the rest from reference TRBV9 and TRBJ2-7 gives the full variable domain: DSGVTQTPKHLITATGQRVTLRCSPRSGDLSVYWYQQSLDQGLQFLIQYYNGEERAKGNILERFSAQQFPDLHSELNLSSLELGDSALYFCASSPTGLIGDEQYFGPGTRLTVT.